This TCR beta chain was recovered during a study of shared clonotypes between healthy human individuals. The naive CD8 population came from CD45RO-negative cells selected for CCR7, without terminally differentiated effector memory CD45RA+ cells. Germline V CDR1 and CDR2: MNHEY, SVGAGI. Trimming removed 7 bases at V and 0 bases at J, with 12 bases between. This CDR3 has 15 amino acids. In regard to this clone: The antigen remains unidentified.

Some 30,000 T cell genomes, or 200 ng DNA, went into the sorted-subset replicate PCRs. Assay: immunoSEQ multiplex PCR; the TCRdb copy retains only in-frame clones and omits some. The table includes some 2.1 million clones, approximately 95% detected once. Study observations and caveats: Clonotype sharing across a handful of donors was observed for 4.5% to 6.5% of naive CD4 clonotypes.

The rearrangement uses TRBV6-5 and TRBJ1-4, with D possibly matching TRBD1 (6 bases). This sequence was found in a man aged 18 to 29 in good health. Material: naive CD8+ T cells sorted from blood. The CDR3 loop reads CASKRSGATNEKLFF. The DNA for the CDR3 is TGTGCCAGCAAGCGCTCAGGGGCAACTAATGAAAAACTGTTTTTT.